One sample yielded the 29 T cell receptor beta chains listed below, sequenced in a study of HIV-infected patients and healthy controls. The repertoire came from unfractionated whole blood and reflected all unsorted peripheral T cells. cDNA was made from about 510 ng RNA using alpha and beta constant primers. Using multiplexing indices, alpha and beta chain libraries were generated apart by chain-specific third strand synthesis. One entry per CDR3 protein results from TCRdb running MiXCR on the 5' RACE reads. The table has fewer than 11,000 distinct CDR3 sequences, about 5.2% seen once; the top ten hold more than 12%. Sequencing used blood, obtained before antiretroviral therapy. Receptors originate from an adult with HIV infection.

In this sample, this clonotype turned up many times. The chain uses TRBV28 and TRBJ1-5; D might be TRBD1 (6 bases). Germline values: CDR1 MDHEN, CDR2 SYDVKM. V was cut by 5 bases and J by 4 bases, with 12 bases left in between. The CDR3 contains 14 residues. DNA for the CDR3: TGTGCCAGCAGTCCGCCGGACAGTAATCAGCCCCAGCATTTT. Translating gives CASSPPDSNQPQHF.

This clonotype was detected ten times or more. This chain links TRBV7-8 with TRBJ2-3, with TRBD1 matching 9 bases. The CDR3 has 16 residues. With V trimmed by 3 bases and J by 0 bases, 4 bases remained unmatched. Germline CDR1 SGHVS, CDR2 FQNEAQ. The CDR3 DNA reads TGTGCCAGCAGCTTTTTAACAGGGGGCAGCACAGATACGCAGTATTTT. Residues: CASSFLTGGSTDTQYF.

This clonotype has a count of ten or more. V usage is TRBV14 and J usage is TRBJ2-2; 14 bases fit TRBD2. In germline, CDR1 is SGHDN, CDR2 FVKESK. V lost 4 bases to trimming and J lost 5 bases; unmatched junction nucleotides: 6. The CDR3 is made up of 17 amino acids. CDR3 sequence (DNA): TGTGCCAGCAGCCCGGGACTAGCGGGAGTTCGGACCGGGGAGCTGTTTTTT. Translating gives CASSPGLAGVRTGELFF.

In this sample, this clonotype turned up many times. The gene calls are TRBV28 and TRBJ1-2; D perhaps matches TRBD1 (6 bases). The CDR3 covers 13 residues. Trimming cost V 8 bases and J 5 bases, with 15 bases left between them. Per germline, CDR1 MDHEN and CDR2 SYDVKM. CDR3 sequence reads: CASHDHTGYGYTF. The DNA for the CDR3 is TGTGCCAGCCATGACCACACAGGGTATGGCTACACCTTC.

This clonotype was observed at least ten times. The chain combines TRBV6-5 with TRBJ2-5; tentative D call: TRBD2 (7 bases). This CDR3 is built from 14 residues. Trimming shortened V by 2 bases and J by 4 bases, and 11 bases separated the two germline ends. Germline V gene lookup returns CDR1 MNHEY and CDR2 SVGAGI. The CDR3 region has the DNA TGTGCCAGCAGTTACGGGGGGGCCGGAGAGACCCAGTACTTC. Its translation is CASSYGGAGETQYF.

This clonotype is large. The chain couples TRBV6-1 to TRBJ2-3, with 9 bases identical to TRBD1. Germline V CDR1 and CDR2: MNHNS, SASEGT. After removal of 4 bases from V and 8 bases from J, the junction contained 4 bases not matched to a gene. The CDR3 consists of 13 residues. The CDR3 bases are TGTGCCAGCAGTGGGACAGGGGCGCCTACGCAGTATTTT. It encodes CASSGTGAPTQYF.

This clonotype showed up many times. The CDR3: CASSYMGRGTDTQYF. In DNA, the CDR3 is TGTGCCAGCAGTTACATGGGCAGGGGCACAGATACGCAGTATTTT. The chain recombines TRBV6-5 with TRBJ2-3; perhaps TRBD1 as D (5 bases). V was trimmed by 2 bases and J by 1 base, leaving 10 bases between them. Germline V gene data show CDR1 as MNHEY and CDR2 as SVGAGI. This CDR3 comprises 15 residues.

This clonotype was recorded many times. The chain employs TRBV5-1 and TRBJ1-1; a weak D match, TRBD1 (6 bases). CDR3 length equals 15 residues. Trimming shortened V by 0 bases and J by 5 bases, and 14 bases separated the two germline ends. Germline V gene sequence: CDR1 SGHRS, CDR2 YFSETQ. For the CDR3, the DNA is TGCGCCAGCAGCTTGGAGGTAGGGGGGAGGACTGAAGCTTTCTTT. It translates to CASSLEVGGRTEAFF.

The chain couples TRBV6-5 to TRBJ1-1; D possibly corresponds to TRBD1 (6 bases). Per the germline V gene, CDR1 is MNHEY and CDR2 is SVGAGI. The length of the CDR3 is 12 residues. V dropped 0 bases and J dropped 10 bases, with 9 bases sitting between them. The CDR3 nucleotides read TGTGCCAGCAGTTACTCAGGGGGGGGAGCTTTCTTT. The encoded protein is CASSYSGGGAFF.

This clonotype was seen many times. The CDR3 region is CSASRLANEQFF. The CDR3 DNA reads as TGCAGTGCTAGTAGGCTAGCGAATGAGCAGTTCTTC. This chain uses TRBV20-1 with TRBJ2-1; the D gene is possibly TRBD2 (6 bases). Looked up from germline, CDR1 is DFQATT and CDR2 is SNEGSKA (reference sequence). The V end was cut by 3 bases, the J end by 7 bases, with 10 bases between. This CDR3 has 12 residues.

This clonotype was recorded many times. This chain links TRBV9 with TRBJ2-3, with 9 bases aligning to TRBD2. The trim removed 5 bases at V and 4 bases at J, leaving 11 bases unmatched. Per the germline V gene, CDR1 is SGDLS and CDR2 is YYNGEE. The CDR3 extends over 16 amino acids. CDR3 protein: CASSALAGGPADTQYF. CDR3 nucleotides: TGTGCCAGCAGTGCCCTGGCGGGGGGGCCCGCAGATACGCAGTATTTT.

This clonotype was recorded at least ten times. The chain carries TRBV19 and TRBJ2-3, with TRBD1 matching 7 bases. Germline values: CDR1 LNHDA, CDR2 SQIVND (reference sequence). Unmatched junction bases numbered 2, after V lost 3 bases and J lost 2 bases. The length of the CDR3 is 14 residues. The CDR3 sequence: CASSMGQSTDTQYF. The CDR3 coding sequence is TGTGCCAGTAGTATGGGACAGTCCACAGATACGCAGTATTTT.

The V call is TRBV6-1, the J call TRBJ1-2; D is uncertain. The CDR3 is made up of 14 amino acids. Trimming took off 4 bases at V and 3 bases at J, with 12 bases between the two ends. CDR1 MNHNS and CDR2 SASEGT come from the germline V gene. DNA of the CDR3: TGTGCCAGCAGTGTGGAACTCTGGGACTATGGCTACACCTTC. Translated: CASSVELWDYGYTF.

In its sample, this clonotype was seen many times. The chain is built from TRBV6-1 and TRBJ2-7; tentative D call: TRBD2 (6 bases). CDR3 length: 14 amino acids. Germline V gives CDR1 MNHNS, CDR2 SASEGT. The V gene lost 6 bases and the J gene lost 4 bases, with 16 bases spanning the gap. CDR3 in amino acids: CASRGTDPPYEQYF. As DNA, the CDR3 is TGTGCCAGCAGAGGGACTGACCCACCGTACGAGCAGTACTTC.

This clonotype was picked up many times. The CDR3 loop is CASSHSGGYNEQFF. Written as DNA, the CDR3 is TGCGCCAGCAGCCATAGCGGGGGCTACAATGAGCAGTTCTTC. J is TRBJ2-1 and V is TRBV4-1, with 9 bases that match TRBD2. The V and J ends lost 3 bases and 3 bases, in that order; junction bases with no gene match: 0. Germline V gives CDR1 MGHRA, CDR2 YSYEKL. The CDR3 totals 14 residues.

This clonotype was seen many times. The chain has TRBV27 and TRBJ2-5; 9 positions match TRBD1. The J segment lost 4 bases and the V segment lost 6 bases, leaving 6 bases of the junction unmatched. Germline-derived CDR1 and CDR2 are MNHEY and SMNVEV (reference sequence). This CDR3 region has 14 residues. The CDR3 loop reads CASSPLTGGETQYF. Written as DNA, the CDR3 is TGTGCCAGCAGCCCCCTGACAGGGGGAGAGACCCAGTACTTC.

In its sample, this clonotype was seen many times. This chain uses TRBV7-6 with TRBJ2-1, with D possibly TRBD1 on 5 matching bases. This CDR3 has 16 residues. In germline, CDR1 is SGHVS, CDR2 FNYEAQ. The V end was cut by 5 bases, the J end by 4 bases, with 18 bases between. The CDR3, as DNA: TGTGCCAGCAGCCTAGGAGCAGGGTACGGTTACAATGAGCAGTTCTTC. Residues: CASSLGAGYGYNEQFF.

This clonotype appeared many times. The chain links TRBV20-1 to TRBJ2-5, with 11 bases fitting TRBD2. The CDR3 is 15 amino acids. Germline CDR1 and CDR2: DFQATT and SNEGSKA (reference sequence). V gave up 6 bases and J gave up 5 bases; unmatched junction bases: 11. The CDR3 reads CSAEPTSGIRETQYF. In nucleotides, the CDR3 is TGCAGTGCCGAACCGACTAGCGGGATTCGTGAGACCCAGTACTTC.

This clonotype was detected many times. The chain is built from TRBV20-1 and TRBJ2-7; 8 positions match TRBD2. CDR3 length equals 13 residues. The ends lost 4 bases at V and 3 bases at J; junction bases unmatched: 5. CDR1 is DFQATT and CDR2 is SNEGSKA in the germline V gene (reference sequence). The chain's CDR3 is CSATTSGNYEQYF. The CDR3 nucleotides read TGCAGTGCTACCACTAGCGGCAACTACGAGCAGTACTTC.

This clonotype was observed a handful of times. This chain connects TRBV20-1 to TRBJ2-1, with 8 positions matching TRBD2. This CDR3 comprises 16 residues. The ends lost 6 bases at V and 4 bases at J; junction bases unmatched: 14. Germline lookup yields CDR1 DFQATT and CDR2 SNEGSKA (reference sequence). The CDR3 loop reads CSAPPPTSGTYNEQFF. DNA of the CDR3: TGCAGTGCCCCCCCCCCCACTAGCGGAACATACAATGAGCAGTTCTTC.

This clonotype was seen at least ten times. V and J are TRBV4-1 and TRBJ2-1, with 7 bases fitting TRBD2. The trim removed 4 bases at V and 8 bases at J, leaving 17 bases unmatched. The CDR3 has 17 amino acids. Germline lookup yields CDR1 MGHRA and CDR2 YSYEKL. This CDR3 is CASSPKIVGGGGDEQFF. Here the CDR3 DNA reads TGCGCCAGCAGCCCTAAGATAGTAGGCGGGGGAGGCGATGAGCAGTTCTTC.

In its sample, this clonotype is medium-sized. The chain recombines TRBV18 with TRBJ2-3; D gene ambiguous. Germline CDR1 reads KGHSH; CDR2 reads LQKENI. The CDR3 has 14 residues. Trimming removed 1 base at V and 5 bases at J, with 10 bases between. The CDR3 reads CASSPLESGDTQYF. The CDR3 bases are TGTGCCAGCTCACCACTGGAGTCCGGAGATACGCAGTATTTT. Based on the CDR3 plus reference TRBV18 and TRBJ2-3, the full variable domain is NAGVMQNPRHLVRRRGQEARLRCSPMKGHSHVYWYRQLPEEGLKFMVYLQKENIIDESGMPKERFSAEFPKEGPSILRIQQVVRGDSAAYFCASSPLESGDTQYFGPGTRLTVL.

This clonotype was seen ten or more times. The V gene is TRBV28, the J gene TRBJ2-4; no definite D call. Trimming took 5 bases from V and 5 from J, leaving 7 bases between them. Germline assignment: CDR1 MDHEN and CDR2 SYDVKM. This CDR3 region has 12 residues. CDR3: CASSERQNIQYF. In DNA, the CDR3 is TGTGCCAGCAGTGAGAGGCAAAACATTCAGTACTTC.

In its sample, this clonotype was seen many times. The chain uses TRBV4-2 and TRBJ2-2; the D is unclear. The CDR3 extends over 15 amino acids. The V end was cut by 4 bases, the J end by 3 bases, with 12 bases between. Per the germline V gene, CDR1 is LGHNA and CDR2 is YNFKEQ. The CDR3 coding sequence is TGTGCCAGCAGCCTAGATTCGGGTTACACCGGGGAGCTGTTTTTT. This translates into CASSLDSGYTGELFF.

This clonotype showed up many times. The chain has TRBV6-2 or TRBV6-3 and TRBJ2-1; D is ambiguous. Trimming cost V 5 bases and J 0 bases, with 8 bases left between them. This CDR3 comprises 14 residues. Germline V gene lookup returns CDR1 MNHEY and CDR2 SVGEGT. CDR3 sequence reads: CASSEDGSYNEQFF. The CDR3 coding sequence is TGTGCCAGCAGTGAAGACGGCTCCTACAATGAGCAGTTCTTC.

This clonotype has at least ten counts. The chain couples TRBV3-1 to TRBJ1-3; weak D call: TRBD1 (5 bases). Germline V CDR1 and CDR2: LGHDT, YNNKEL (reference sequence). V was cut by 3 bases and J by 2 bases, with 17 bases left in between. The CDR3 has 17 amino acids. CDR3 protein: CASSQIPGATPGNTIYF. The CDR3 region has the DNA TGTGCCAGCAGCCAGATCCCTGGGGCGACCCCTGGAAACACCATATATTTT.

In its sample, this clonotype is medium-sized. The chain combines TRBV27 with TRBJ1-5, with D uncertain. Trimming left V 5 bases short and J 2 bases short, with 10 bases between. CDR3 size: 14 residues. CDR1 and CDR2 from the germline V gene are MNHEY and SMNVEV (reference sequence). CDR3 DNA sequence: TGTGCCAGCAGTCCGATTGGCGGCAATCAGCCCCAGCATTTT. This sequence encodes CASSPIGGNQPQHF.

This clonotype qualifies as medium-sized. This sequence joins TRBV11-2 and TRBJ2-5, with 7 bases identical to TRBD2. In germline, CDR1 is SGHAT, CDR2 FQNNGV. With V trimmed by 8 bases and J by 2 bases, 5 bases remained unmatched. This CDR3 has 13 residues. CDR3 DNA sequence: TGTGCCAGCCGGGGACTACCGCAAGAGACCCAGTACTTC. Its protein product is CASRGLPQETQYF.

There are a few counts of this clonotype. J is TRBJ2-7 and V is TRBV10-3; tentative D call: TRBD2 (6 bases). This CDR3 is 13 amino acids long. Trimming left V 0 bases short and J 3 bases short, with 6 bases between. CDR1 ENHRY and CDR2 SYGVKD come from the germline V gene. CDR3 sequence (DNA): TGTGCCATCAGTGAGTCCGGGGGCTACGAGCAGTACTTC. This translates into CAISESGGYEQYF.